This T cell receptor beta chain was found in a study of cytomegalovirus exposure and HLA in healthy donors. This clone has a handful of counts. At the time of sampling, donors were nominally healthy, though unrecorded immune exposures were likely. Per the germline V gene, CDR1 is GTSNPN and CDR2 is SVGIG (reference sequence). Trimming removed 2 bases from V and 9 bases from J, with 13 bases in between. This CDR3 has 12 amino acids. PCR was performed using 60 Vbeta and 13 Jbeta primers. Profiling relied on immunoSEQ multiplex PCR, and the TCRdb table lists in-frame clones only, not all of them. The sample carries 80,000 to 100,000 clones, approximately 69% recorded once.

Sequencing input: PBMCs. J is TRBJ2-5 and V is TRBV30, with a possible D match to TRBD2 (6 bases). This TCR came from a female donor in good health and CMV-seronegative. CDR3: CAWSTSSGSQYF. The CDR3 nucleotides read TGTGCCTGGAGTACCTCCAGCGGGTCCCAGTACTTC.